The source of this T cell receptor (beta chain) is a study of OX40 agonist ivuxolimab in advanced cancers. The wider study: Patients were treated with intravenous ivuxolimab, dosed at 0.01 to 10 mg/kg and infused every 2 weeks.

Blood got drawn at baseline, again on cycle 4 day 1, and then on cycle 7 day 1. The study, taken as a whole, reports: More expanded clones were seen, on average, in CD8+ T cells than in CD4+. Clones of CD4+ and CD8+ blood T cells grew by week 6 at doses of 0.1 to 3.0 mg/kg.

Data came from immunoSEQ multiplex PCR; TCRdb stores just in-frame clones and leaves some out. The table includes fewer than 55,000 clones, approximately 78% detected once. Note on this clone: Its matching antigen is unknown.

With 4 bases clipped from V and 3 bases from J, the junction kept 7 bases outside the gene matches. Per germline, CDR1 SGHRS and CDR2 YFSETQ. The CDR3 loop spans 17 amino acids. Sequenced here: CD4+ or CD8+ T cells sorted from blood, sampled in a trial of the OX40 agonist ivuxolimab. The TCR sequence derives from an adult with an advanced solid tumor such as melanoma, head and neck, liver or kidney cancer. This chain joins TRBV5-1 and TRBJ2-6; TRBD1 matches at 10 bases. The CDR3 here is CASSTGTGAGGANVLTF. The CDR3, as DNA: TGCGCCAGCAGCACCGGGACAGGGGCTGGTGGGGCCAACGTCCTGACTTTC.